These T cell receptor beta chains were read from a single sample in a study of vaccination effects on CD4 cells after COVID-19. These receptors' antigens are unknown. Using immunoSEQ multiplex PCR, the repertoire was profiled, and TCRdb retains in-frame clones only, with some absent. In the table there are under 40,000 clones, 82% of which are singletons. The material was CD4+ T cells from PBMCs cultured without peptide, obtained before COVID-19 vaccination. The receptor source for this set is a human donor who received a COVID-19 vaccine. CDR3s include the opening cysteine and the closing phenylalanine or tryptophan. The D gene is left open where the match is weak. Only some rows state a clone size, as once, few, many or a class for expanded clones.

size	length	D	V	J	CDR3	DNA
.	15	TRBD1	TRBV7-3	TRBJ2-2	CASSLTGLYTGELFF	TGTGCCAGCAGCTTGACAGGGCTGTACACCGGGGAGCTGTTTTTT
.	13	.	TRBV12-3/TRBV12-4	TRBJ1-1	CASSGQTNTEAFF	TGTGCCAGCAGTGGACAGACCAACACTGAAGCTTTCTTT
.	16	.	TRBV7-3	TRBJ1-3	CASSLGTGGNGNTIYF	TGTGCCAGCAGCTTAGGTACCGGGGGAAATGGAAACACCATATATTTT
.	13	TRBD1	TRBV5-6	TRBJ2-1	CASSRDRNNEQFF	TGTGCCAGCAGTCGGGACAGAAACAATGAGCAGTTCTTC
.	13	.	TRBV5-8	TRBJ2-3	CASNRVYTDTQYF	TGTGCCAGCAACAGAGTATACACAGATACGCAGTATTTT
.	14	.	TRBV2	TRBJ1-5	CASSENGGNQPQHF	TGTGCCAGCAGTGAAAACGGAGGCAATCAGCCCCAGCATTTT
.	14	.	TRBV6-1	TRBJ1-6	CASSEERRNSPLHF	TGTGCCAGCAGTGAAGAAAGGAGAAATTCACCCCTCCACTTT
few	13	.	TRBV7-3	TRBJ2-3	CASSLPPADTQYF	TGTGCCAGCAGTTTACCCCCAGCAGATACGCAGTATTTT
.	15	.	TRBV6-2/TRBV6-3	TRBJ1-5	CASSYDSRGNQPQHF	TGTGCCAGCAGTTATGACAGTCGAGGGAATCAGCCCCAGCATTTT
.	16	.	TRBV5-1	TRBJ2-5	CASSLDSWGAGETQYF	TGCGCCAGCAGCTTGGACTCTTGGGGGGCAGGGGAGACCCAGTACTTC
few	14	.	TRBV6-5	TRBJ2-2	CASRGHANTGELFF	TGTGCCTCCAGGGGACACGCTAACACCGGGGAGCTGTTTTTT
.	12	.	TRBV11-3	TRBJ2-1	CASSRRQSEQFF	TGTGCCAGCAGCCGGAGACAGTCTGAGCAGTTCTTC
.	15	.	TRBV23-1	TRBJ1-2	CASSHPEGGAKGYTF	TGCGCCAGCAGTCACCCCGAAGGGGGGGCGAAGGGCTACACCTTC
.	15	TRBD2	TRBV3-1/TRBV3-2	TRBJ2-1	CASSSRGGSYNEQFF	TGTGCCAGCAGTTCCCGGGGGGGGTCCTACAATGAGCAGTTCTTC
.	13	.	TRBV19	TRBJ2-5	CASSMTDQETQYF	TGTGCCAGTAGTATGACAGACCAAGAGACCCAGTACTTC
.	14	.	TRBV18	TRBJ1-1	CASSPTSSYTEAFF	TGTGCCAGCTCACCTACTTCCAGTTACACTGAAGCTTTCTTT
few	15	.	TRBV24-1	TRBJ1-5	CATVGEDVPEKPQHF	TGTGCCACCGTGGGGGAAGATGTGCCGGAAAAGCCCCAGCATTTT
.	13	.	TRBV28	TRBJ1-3	CASVPSSGNTIYF	TGTGCCAGCGTACCGAGCTCTGGAAACACCATATATTTT
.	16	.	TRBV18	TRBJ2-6	CASSPPYQSGANVLTF	TGTGCCAGCTCACCACCCTACCAGTCTGGGGCCAACGTCCTGACTTTC
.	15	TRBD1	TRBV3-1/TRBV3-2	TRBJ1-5	CASSQGTGGNQPQHF	TGTGCCAGCAGCCAGGGGACAGGGGGCAATCAGCCCCAGCATTTT
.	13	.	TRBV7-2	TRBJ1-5	CASSSAALQPQHF	TGTGCCAGCAGCTCGGCGGCCCTTCAGCCCCAGCATTTT
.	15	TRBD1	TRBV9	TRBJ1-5	CASSAGTGVNQPQHF	TGTGCCAGCAGCGCCGGGACAGGGGTCAATCAGCCCCAGCATTTT
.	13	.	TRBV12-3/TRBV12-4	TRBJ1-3	CASSSAAGNTIYF	TGTGCCAGCAGTAGCGCGGCTGGAAACACCATATATTTT
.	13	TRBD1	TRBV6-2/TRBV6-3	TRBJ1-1	CASSYGTGGEAFF	TGTGCCAGCAGTTACGGGACAGGGGGAGAAGCTTTCTTT
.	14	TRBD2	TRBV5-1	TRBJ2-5	CASRLAGGEETQYF	TGCGCCAGCAGGCTAGCGGGGGGGGAAGAGACCCAGTACTTC
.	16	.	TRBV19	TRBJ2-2	CASSIDPRGGTGELFF	TGTGCCAGTAGTATAGATCCTAGGGGGGGCACCGGGGAGCTGTTTTTT
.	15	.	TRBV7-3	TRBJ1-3	CASSSGMFSGNTIYF	TGTGCCAGCAGCTCTGGGATGTTCTCTGGAAACACCATATATTTT
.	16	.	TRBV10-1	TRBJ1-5	CATRITVGGGNQPQHF	TGCGCCACCCGTATTACCGTGGGGGGAGGCAATCAGCCCCAGCATTTT
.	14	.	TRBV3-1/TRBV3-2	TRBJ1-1	CASSQGRSGTEAFF	TGTGCCAGCAGCCAAGGACGTTCAGGCACTGAAGCTTTCTTT
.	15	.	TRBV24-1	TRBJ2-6	CATSGSGAGANVLTF	TGTGCCACCAGTGGTTCAGGGGCTGGGGCCAACGTCCTGACTTTC
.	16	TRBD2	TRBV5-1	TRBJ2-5	CASSLDWTSYAETQYF	TGCGCCAGCAGCTTGGATTGGACTAGCTATGCGGAGACCCAGTACTTC
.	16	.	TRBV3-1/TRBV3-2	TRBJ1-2	CASSQALAPGRGGYTF	TGTGCCAGCAGCCAAGCACTAGCTCCAGGGAGGGGTGGCTACACCTTC
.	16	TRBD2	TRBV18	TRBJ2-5	CASSPSGGAFVETQYF	TGTGCCAGCTCCCCTAGCGGGGGGGCGTTTGTTGAGACCCAGTACTTC
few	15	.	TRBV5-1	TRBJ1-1	CASSSQHGGNTEAFF	TGCGCCAGCAGCTCTCAACACGGGGGGAACACTGAAGCTTTCTTT
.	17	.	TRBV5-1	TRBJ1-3	CASSLAGQAFSGNTIYF	TGCGCCAGCAGCTTGGCCGGGCAGGCGTTCTCTGGAAACACCATATATTTT
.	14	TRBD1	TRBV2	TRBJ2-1	CASSETGENNEQFF	TGTGCCAGCAGTGAAACAGGGGAGAACAATGAGCAGTTCTTC
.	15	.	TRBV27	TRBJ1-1	CASSLLRISGTEAFF	TGTGCCAGCAGCCTCCTGAGGATATCGGGAACTGAAGCTTTCTTT
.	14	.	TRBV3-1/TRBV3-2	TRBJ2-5	CASSQDAGQETQYF	TGTGCCAGCAGCCAAGATGCAGGACAAGAGACCCAGTACTTC
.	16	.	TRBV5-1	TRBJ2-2	CASSLLPSANTGELFF	TGCGCCAGCAGCTTGTTGCCGTCGGCGAACACCGGGGAGCTGTTTTTT
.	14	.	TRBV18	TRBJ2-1	CASSPRQGGNEQFF	TGTGCCAGCTCACCACGGCAGGGGGGCAATGAGCAGTTCTTC
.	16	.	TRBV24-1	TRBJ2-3	CATSEWEQATADTQYF	TGTGCCACCAGTGAGTGGGAACAGGCGACGGCAGATACGCAGTATTTT
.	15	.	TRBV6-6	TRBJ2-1	CASMDVSGKTNEQFF	TGTGCCAGCATGGACGTTAGCGGAAAGACAAATGAGCAGTTCTTC
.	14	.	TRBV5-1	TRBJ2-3	CASSLISSTDTQYF	TGCGCCAGCAGCTTGATTTCTAGCACAGATACGCAGTATTTT
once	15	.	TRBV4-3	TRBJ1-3	CASSQDPYSGNTIYF	TGCGCCAGCAGCCAAGATCCCTACTCTGGAAACACCATATATTTT
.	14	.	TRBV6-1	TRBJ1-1	CASSDPPRGTEAFF	TGTGCCAGCAGTGACCCCCCACGGGGGACTGAAGCTTTCTTT
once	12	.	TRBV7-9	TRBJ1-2	CASSLDSYGYTF	TGTGCCAGCAGCCTTGACAGCTATGGCTACACCTTC
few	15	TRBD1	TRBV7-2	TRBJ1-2	CASRGNRGPNYGYTF	TGTGCCAGCAGAGGAAACAGGGGCCCTAACTATGGCTACACCTTC
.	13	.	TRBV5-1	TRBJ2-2	CASSIQVPGELFF	TGCGCCAGCAGCATACAGGTCCCCGGGGAGCTGTTTTTT
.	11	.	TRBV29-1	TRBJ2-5	CSGGTGETQYF	TGCAGCGGAGGGACGGGAGAGACCCAGTACTTC
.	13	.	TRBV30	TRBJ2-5	CACSGAAEETQYF	TGTGCCTGTTCCGGGGCGGCCGAAGAGACCCAGTACTTC
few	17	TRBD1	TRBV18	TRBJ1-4	CASSPPRSTGEDEKLFF	TGTGCCAGCTCACCTCCCCGATCGACAGGGGAGGATGAAAAACTGTTTTTT
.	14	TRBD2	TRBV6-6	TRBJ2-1	CACTRLADYNEQFF	TGTGCCTGCACCAGACTAGCGGACTACAATGAGCAGTTCTTC
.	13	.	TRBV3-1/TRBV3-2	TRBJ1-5	CASSQGQSQPQHF	TGTGCCAGCAGCCAAGGGCAGTCCCAGCCCCAGCATTTT
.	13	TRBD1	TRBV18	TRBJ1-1	CASSGTGKTEAFF	TGTGCCAGCTCCGGGACAGGGAAAACTGAAGCTTTCTTT
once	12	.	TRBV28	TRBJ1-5	CQSAGVNQPQHF	TGTCAAAGTGCAGGGGTCAATCAGCCCCAGCATTTT
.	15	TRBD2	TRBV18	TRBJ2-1	CASSQLAGEYNEQFF	TGTGCCAGCTCACAACTAGCGGGGGAATACAATGAGCAGTTCTTC
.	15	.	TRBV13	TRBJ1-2	CASSPAHSINYGYTF	TGTGCCAGCAGCCCAGCTCACTCCATCAACTATGGCTACACCTTC
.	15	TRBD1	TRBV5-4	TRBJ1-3	CASSFFDRAGNTIYF	TGTGCCAGCAGCTTCTTCGACAGGGCTGGAAACACCATATATTTT
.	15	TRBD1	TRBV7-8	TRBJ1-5	CASSHTGVGNQPQHF	TGTGCCAGCAGCCACACAGGGGTGGGGAATCAGCCCCAGCATTTT
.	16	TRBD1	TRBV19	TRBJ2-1	CASSIPGQGADNEQFF	TGTGCCAGTAGTATCCCCGGACAGGGCGCTGACAATGAGCAGTTCTTC